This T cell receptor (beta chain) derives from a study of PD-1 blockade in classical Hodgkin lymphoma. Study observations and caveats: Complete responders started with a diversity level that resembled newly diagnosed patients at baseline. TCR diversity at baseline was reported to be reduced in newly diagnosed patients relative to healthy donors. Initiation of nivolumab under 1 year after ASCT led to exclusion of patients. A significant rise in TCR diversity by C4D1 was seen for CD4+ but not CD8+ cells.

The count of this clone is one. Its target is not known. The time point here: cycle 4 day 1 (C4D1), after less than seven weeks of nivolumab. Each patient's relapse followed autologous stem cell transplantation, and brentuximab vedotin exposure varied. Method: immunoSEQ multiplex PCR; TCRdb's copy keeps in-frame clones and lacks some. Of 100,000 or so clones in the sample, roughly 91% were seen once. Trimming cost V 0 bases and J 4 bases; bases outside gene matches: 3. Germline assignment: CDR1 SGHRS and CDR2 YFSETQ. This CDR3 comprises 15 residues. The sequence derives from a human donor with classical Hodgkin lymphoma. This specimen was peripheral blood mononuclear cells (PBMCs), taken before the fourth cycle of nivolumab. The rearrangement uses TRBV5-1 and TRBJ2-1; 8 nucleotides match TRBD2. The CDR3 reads CASSLGSGIYNEQFF. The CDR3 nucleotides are TGCGCCAGCAGCTTGGGTAGCGGGATTTACAATGAGCAGTTCTTC.